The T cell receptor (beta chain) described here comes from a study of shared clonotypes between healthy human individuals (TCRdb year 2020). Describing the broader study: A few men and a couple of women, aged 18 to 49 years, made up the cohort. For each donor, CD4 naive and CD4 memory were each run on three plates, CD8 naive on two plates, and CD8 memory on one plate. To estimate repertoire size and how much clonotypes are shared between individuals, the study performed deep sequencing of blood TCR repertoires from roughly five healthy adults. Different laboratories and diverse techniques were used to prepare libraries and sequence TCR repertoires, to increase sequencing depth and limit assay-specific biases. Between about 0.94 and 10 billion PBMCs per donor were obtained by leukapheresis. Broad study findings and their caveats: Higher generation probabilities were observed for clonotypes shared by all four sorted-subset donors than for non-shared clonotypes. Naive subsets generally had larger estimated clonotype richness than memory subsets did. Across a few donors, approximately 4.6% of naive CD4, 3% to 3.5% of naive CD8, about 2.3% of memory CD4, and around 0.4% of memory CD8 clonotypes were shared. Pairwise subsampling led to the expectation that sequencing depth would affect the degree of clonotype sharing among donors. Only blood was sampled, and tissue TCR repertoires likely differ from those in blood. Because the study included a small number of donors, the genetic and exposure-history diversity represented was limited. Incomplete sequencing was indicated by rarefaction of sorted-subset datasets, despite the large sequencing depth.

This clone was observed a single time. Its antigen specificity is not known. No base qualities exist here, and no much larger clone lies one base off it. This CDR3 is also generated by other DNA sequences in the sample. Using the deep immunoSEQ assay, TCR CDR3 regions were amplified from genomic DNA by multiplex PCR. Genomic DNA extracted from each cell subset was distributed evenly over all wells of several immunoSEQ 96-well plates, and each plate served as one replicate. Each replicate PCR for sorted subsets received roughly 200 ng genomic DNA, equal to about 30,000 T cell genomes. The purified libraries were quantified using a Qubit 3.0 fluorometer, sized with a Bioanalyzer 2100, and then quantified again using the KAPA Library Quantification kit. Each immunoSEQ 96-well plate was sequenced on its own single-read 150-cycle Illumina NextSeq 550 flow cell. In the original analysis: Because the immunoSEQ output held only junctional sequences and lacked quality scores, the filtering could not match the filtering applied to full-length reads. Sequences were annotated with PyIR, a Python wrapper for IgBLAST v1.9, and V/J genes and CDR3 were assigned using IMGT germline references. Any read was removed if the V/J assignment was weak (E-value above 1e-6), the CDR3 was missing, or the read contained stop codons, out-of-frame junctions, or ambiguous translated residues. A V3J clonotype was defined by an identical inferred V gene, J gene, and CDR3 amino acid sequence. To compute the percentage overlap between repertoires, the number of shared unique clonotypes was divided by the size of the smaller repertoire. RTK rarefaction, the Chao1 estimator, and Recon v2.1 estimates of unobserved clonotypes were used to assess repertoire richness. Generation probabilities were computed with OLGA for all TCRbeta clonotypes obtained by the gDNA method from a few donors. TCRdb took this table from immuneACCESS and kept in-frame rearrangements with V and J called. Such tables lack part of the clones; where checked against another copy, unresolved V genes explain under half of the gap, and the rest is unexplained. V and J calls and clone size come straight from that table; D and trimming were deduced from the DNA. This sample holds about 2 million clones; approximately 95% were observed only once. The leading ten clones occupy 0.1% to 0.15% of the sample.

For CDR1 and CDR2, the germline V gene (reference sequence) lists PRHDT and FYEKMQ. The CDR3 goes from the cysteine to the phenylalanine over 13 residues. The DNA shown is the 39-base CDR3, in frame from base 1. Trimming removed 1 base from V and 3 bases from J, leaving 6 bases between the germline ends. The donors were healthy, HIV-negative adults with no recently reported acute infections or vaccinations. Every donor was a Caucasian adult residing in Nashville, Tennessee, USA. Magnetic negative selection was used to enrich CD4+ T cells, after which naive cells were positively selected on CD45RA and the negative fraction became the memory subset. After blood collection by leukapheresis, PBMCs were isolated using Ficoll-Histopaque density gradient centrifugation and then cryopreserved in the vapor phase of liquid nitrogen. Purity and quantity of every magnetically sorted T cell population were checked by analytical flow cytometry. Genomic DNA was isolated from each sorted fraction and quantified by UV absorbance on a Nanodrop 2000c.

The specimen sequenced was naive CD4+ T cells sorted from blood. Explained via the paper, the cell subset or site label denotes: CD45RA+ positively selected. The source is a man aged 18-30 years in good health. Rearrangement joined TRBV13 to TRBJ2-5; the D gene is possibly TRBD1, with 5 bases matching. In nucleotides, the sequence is TGTGCCAGCAGCTTAGACAGGAAAGAGACCCAGTACTTC. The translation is CASSLDRKETQYF.